A selection of T cell receptor beta chains follows, all from one sample in a study of brain T cells in children with intractable seizures. The repertoire was sequenced with immunoSEQ multiplex PCR; TCRdb's copy has only in-frame clones and lacks some. The table records 300,000 to 400,000 clones, more than 85% of them present only once. Here the sequenced sample was peripheral blood, taken 5 to 6 months after surgery. These receptors were obtained from a boy in the first two years of life with tuberous sclerosis and intractable seizures. Each CDR3 is given with its conserved first and last residue.

CDR3aa: CAISESGASNEKLFF; j_gene: TRBJ1-4; v_gene: TRBV10-3
CDR3aa: CASSDRDTNTGELFF; j_gene: TRBJ2-2; v_gene: TRBV5-5
CDR3aa: CAISEVETSPGGYTF; j_gene: TRBJ1-2; v_gene: TRBV10-3
CDR3aa: CASSLGLAGGSYNEQFF; j_gene: TRBJ2-1; v_gene: TRBV7-9
CDR3aa: CASSFMGDNQPQHF; j_gene: TRBJ1-5; v_gene: TRBV7-9
CDR3aa: CASGLGQGNEQYF; j_gene: TRBJ2-7; v_gene: TRBV12-5
CDR3aa: CASSRTGRLGGYTF; j_gene: TRBJ1-2; v_gene: TRBV6-5
CDR3aa: CASKQGDTEAFF; j_gene: TRBJ1-1; v_gene: TRBV5-1
CDR3aa: CASSVADTGELFF; j_gene: TRBJ2-2; v_gene: TRBV9
CDR3aa: CASSGRDRGIYEQYF; j_gene: TRBJ2-7; v_gene: TRBV5-1
CDR3aa: CASSDGFNPSTYNEQFF; j_gene: TRBJ2-1; v_gene: TRBV25-1
CDR3aa: CASSISETQYF; j_gene: TRBJ2-5; v_gene: TRBV19
CDR3aa: CASTSSGRAFVSYNEQFF; j_gene: TRBJ2-1; v_gene: TRBV28
CDR3aa: CGGTGILDSPLHF; j_gene: TRBJ1-6; v_gene: TRBV2
CDR3aa: CASSLMTSDWGTQYF; j_gene: TRBJ2-3; v_gene: TRBV5-1
CDR3aa: CASSRISYQETQYF; j_gene: TRBJ2-5; v_gene: TRBV4-1
CDR3aa: CASSYSRGNNQPQHF; j_gene: TRBJ1-5; v_gene: TRBV6-2/TRBV6-3
CDR3aa: CASSDSYEQYF; j_gene: TRBJ2-7; v_gene: TRBV25-1
CDR3aa: CASSFPGALFGYTF; j_gene: TRBJ1-2; v_gene: TRBV28
CDR3aa: CASSPSGTSTDTQYF; j_gene: TRBJ2-3; v_gene: TRBV7-9
CDR3aa: CASSEYASTGTYEQYF; j_gene: TRBJ2-7; v_gene: TRBV25-1
CDR3aa: CASSFSGRFNNEQFF; j_gene: TRBJ2-1; v_gene: TRBV5-1
CDR3aa: CASSYIRDRGDKYF; j_gene: TRBJ2-7; v_gene: TRBV6-9
CDR3aa: CASWDYNEQFF; j_gene: TRBJ2-1; v_gene: TRBV2
CDR3aa: CASTDPPLEGSPLHF; j_gene: TRBJ1-6; v_gene: TRBV7-2
CDR3aa: CASDTSGDRTQYF; j_gene: TRBJ2-3; v_gene: TRBV11-2
CDR3aa: CASSERGTYNSPLHF; j_gene: TRBJ1-6; v_gene: TRBV5-1
CDR3aa: CASSGLPEGSEKLFF; j_gene: TRBJ1-4; v_gene: TRBV28
CDR3aa: CSVEDEGAETQYF; j_gene: TRBJ2-5; v_gene: TRBV29-1
CDR3aa: CASSLGDNYGYTF; j_gene: TRBJ1-2; v_gene: TRBV5-1
CDR3aa: CASSQEGGWTEAFF; j_gene: TRBJ1-1; v_gene: TRBV3-1/TRBV3-2
CDR3aa: CASSLSASGVSYEQYF; j_gene: TRBJ2-7; v_gene: TRBV7-9
CDR3aa: CASSLQPQHF; j_gene: TRBJ1-5; v_gene: TRBV12-3/TRBV12-4
CDR3aa: CASTPLGRQDYEQYF; j_gene: TRBJ2-7; v_gene: TRBV6-5
CDR3aa: CASTAGTSGSLNEQYF; j_gene: TRBJ2-7; v_gene: TRBV19
CDR3aa: CASSGGQVHEQFF; j_gene: TRBJ2-1; v_gene: TRBV10-2
CDR3aa: CASSPDNSGANVLTF; j_gene: TRBJ2-6; v_gene: TRBV7-7
CDR3aa: CASKFAGRTDTQYF; j_gene: TRBJ2-3; v_gene: TRBV6-5
CDR3aa: CASSQDYAGVSNQPQHF; j_gene: TRBJ1-5; v_gene: TRBV4-2
CDR3aa: CASRLAGGGNEQFF; j_gene: TRBJ2-1; v_gene: TRBV11-3
CDR3aa: CASSQDLAGINHRRHEQFF; j_gene: TRBJ2-1; v_gene: TRBV3-1/TRBV3-2
CDR3aa: CASSSPRDNEQFF; j_gene: TRBJ2-1; v_gene: TRBV7-8
CDR3aa: CATSEKQGGETQYF; j_gene: TRBJ2-5; v_gene: TRBV24-1
CDR3aa: CASSSQGGETEAFF; j_gene: TRBJ1-1; v_gene: TRBV5-1
CDR3aa: CASSLSLEESPSGNTIYF; j_gene: TRBJ1-3; v_gene: TRBV13
CDR3aa: CASSPPGRNTEAFF; j_gene: TRBJ1-1; v_gene: TRBV28